The table lists the clone carrying this TCR beta chain with many counts. Its target is unknown. The sample belongs to a study of CD8 T cells in ankylosing spondylitis. Whole-study results and caveats: Ankylosing spondylitis blood appeared to carry a characteristic TCR beta motif of roughly eight highly homologous variants.

The V gene's germline CDR1 is MNHEY and CDR2 SVGAGI. Trimming stripped 4 bases from V and 2 bases from J, with 13 bases between. This CDR3 has 15 amino acids. TCRdb re-called the 5' RACE reads with MiXCR, one entry per CDR3 protein. The sample holds around 440,000 distinct CDR3 sequences, roughly 17% seen once. This TCR came from a male donor with ankylosing spondylitis. Input material: blood, either unsorted or a sorted T cell fraction (not recorded which). J is TRBJ2-3 and V is TRBV6-5; no reliable D call. The CDR3 loop is CASSSRAADTDTQYF. The CDR3 bases are TGTGCCAGCAGTTCCCGCGCGGCGGACACAGATACGCAGTATTTT.